This T cell receptor beta chain was sequenced during a study of T cell responses to AZD1222 COVID-19 vaccine. Study results and caveats: Most donors were white British, females outnumbered males, and clonal diversity was possibly underestimated. The repertoires were collected only after the peak T cell response.

On this clone itself: Antigen specificity is unknown.

Assay used: immunoSEQ multiplex PCR; TCRdb lists only in-frame clones, some missing. The sample lists about 85,000 clones, 88% seen once, with around 15% in the top ten. The germline gives CDR1 KGHSH, CDR2 LQKENI. The CDR3 is made up of 18 amino acids. J gave up 2 bases and V 3 bases, and 10 bases lay outside the gene matches. The material was peripheral blood, obtained on day 0 of AZD1222 vaccination. The chain links TRBV18 to TRBJ1-1, with TRBD1 matching 12 bases. This sequence was found in an adult in good health. CDR3 sequence: CASSPRPGTGGPNTEAFF. The CDR3 DNA is TGTGCCAGCTCACCTCGACCTGGGACAGGGGGCCCCAACACTGAAGCTTTCTTT.